This entry lists 32 T cell receptor beta chains sequenced from one sample in a study of T cell responses to AZD1222 COVID-19 vaccine. The assay was immunoSEQ multiplex PCR, and TCRdb's table has in-frame clones only and misses some. The table lists more than 95,000 clones, about 90% of them singletons. Sequencing used peripheral blood, obtained on day 0 of AZD1222 vaccination. The receptors derive from an adult in good health.

The chain has TRBV18 and TRBJ1-1; D remains ambiguous. Deletions cut 2 bases from V and 3 bases from J, with 10 bases between. This CDR3 region has 14 residues. The germline gives CDR1 KGHSH, CDR2 LQKENI. This CDR3 reads CASSPDGGDTEAFF. DNA of the CDR3: TGTGCCAGCTCACCAGACGGTGGAGACACTGAAGCTTTCTTT.

This clone has only one observation. V gene TRBV19 combines with J gene TRBJ1-5; perhaps TRBD1 as D (5 bases). Trimming cost V 5 bases and J 8 bases, with 13 bases left between them. Germline CDR1 and CDR2: LNHDA and SQIVND (reference sequence). CDR3 length: 13 residues. The CDR3 here is CASSLGPFKPQHF. In DNA form, the CDR3 reads TGTGCCAGTAGTTTGGGGCCGTTCAAGCCCCAGCATTTT.

V usage is TRBV3-1 (or the pseudogene TRBV3-2) and J usage is TRBJ1-2; D unresolved. CDR3 size: 12 residues. Trimming pared 3 bases from V and 8 bases from J, leaving 10 bases between. In germline, CDR1 is LGHDT, CDR2 YNNKEL (reference sequence). The chain's CDR3 is CASSQRDRGYTF. The CDR3, as DNA: TGTGCCAGCAGCCAGAGGGATCGGGGCTACACCTTC.

The table lists this clone with a count of one. The chain is built from TRBV12-3 or TRBV12-4 and TRBJ1-2, with 8 nucleotides matching TRBD1. There are 13 residues in the CDR3. With V trimmed by 6 bases and J by 4 bases, 4 bases remained unmatched. In nucleotides, the CDR3 is TGTGCCAGCAGCCAGGGGGCTGGCTATGGCTACACCTTC. Protein sequence: CASSQGAGYGYTF.

The V gene is TRBV30, the J gene TRBJ2-5; 7 positions agree with TRBD1. V shed 6 bases, J shed 1 base, and the junction held 8 bases outside the gene matches. Germline V gives CDR1 GTSNPN, CDR2 SVGIG (reference sequence). The CDR3 has 14 amino acids. Written as DNA, the CDR3 is TGTGCCTGTTCCGGGACAGAGATCCAAGAGACCCAGTACTTC. It encodes CACSGTEIQETQYF. The full variable domain, its missing parts supplied by reference TRBV30 and TRBJ2-5, is SQTIHQWPATLVQPVGSPLSLECTVEGTSNPNLYWYRQAAGRGLQLLFYSVGIGQISSEVPQNLSASRPQDRQFILSSKKLLLSDSGFYLCACSGTEIQETQYFGPGTRLLVL.

The chain has TRBV7-9 and TRBJ2-7, with 10 bases lining up with TRBD1. CDR3 size: 16 residues. The trim removed 4 bases at V and 6 bases at J, leaving 12 bases unmatched. Per germline, CDR1 SEHNR and CDR2 FQNEAQ (reference sequence). CDR3 in amino acids: CASSSYRDRGKGEQYF. The CDR3 nucleotides read TGTGCCAGCAGCTCATACCGGGACAGGGGAAAGGGCGAGCAGTACTTC.

The chain links TRBV7-9 to TRBJ1-1; no firm D call. Deletions cut 1 base from V and 5 bases from J, with 11 bases between. This CDR3 region has 14 residues. Germline assignment: CDR1 SEHNR and CDR2 FQNEAQ (reference sequence). The CDR3, as DNA: TGTGCCAGCAGCTTAGGAGGAAGAGGTACTGAAGCTTTCTTT. Translated, it gives CASSLGGRGTEAFF.

This chain joins TRBV19 and TRBJ1-1; D is possibly TRBD1 (5 bases). The V end lost 7 bases, the J end lost 8 bases, and 11 bases lay between the germline ends. Germline V lookup: CDR1 LNHDA, CDR2 SQIVND (reference sequence). There are 11 residues in the CDR3. CDR3 in DNA: TGTGCCAGTACAACGGGACTGGAAGCTTTCTTT. It translates to CASTTGLEAFF.

The chain is built from TRBV15 and TRBJ1-2, with 12 bases lining up with TRBD1. V shed 3 bases and J 2 bases; nucleotides not matched to a gene: 4. The CDR3 has 16 residues. Germline V gene data show CDR1 as LNHNV and CDR2 as YYDKDF (reference sequence). The CDR3 is CATSRGQGAGNYGYTF. DNA for the CDR3: TGTGCCACCAGCAGGGGACAGGGGGCGGGCAACTATGGCTACACCTTC.

The chain combines TRBV25-1 with TRBJ1-1; D possibly corresponds to TRBD1 (5 bases). Deletions cut 7 bases from V and 1 base from J, with 13 bases between. This CDR3 is 14 amino acids long. Germline CDR1 is MGHDK and CDR2 is SYGVNS. CDR3 coding DNA: TGTGCCAGCATCCCCGCAGGGCCGAACACTGAAGCTTTCTTT. Translating it yields CASIPAGPNTEAFF.

This chain joins TRBV7-8 and TRBJ1-5; tentatively, D is TRBD1 (5 bases). CDR3 length: 15 amino acids. Trimming took off 5 bases at V and 4 bases at J, with 15 bases between the two ends. From germline, CDR1 is SGHVS and CDR2 FQNEAQ. For the CDR3, the DNA is TGTGCCAGCAGCCCCTCGGGGCTTTCGAATCAGCCCCAGCATTTT. It yields the protein CASSPSGLSNQPQHF. Combining the CDR3 with reference TRBV7-8 and TRBJ1-5 gives the whole variable domain GAGVSQSPRYKVAKRGQDVALRCDPISGHVSLFWYQQALGQGPEFLTYFQNEAQLDKSGLPSDRFFAERPEGSVSTLKIQRTQQEDSAVYLCASSPSGLSNQPQHFGDGTRLSIL.

This clone came up once. This chain links TRBV4-2 with TRBJ2-3; TRBD2 aligns across 9 bases. Germline V gene data show CDR1 as LGHNA and CDR2 as YNFKEQ. Losses at the gene ends were 4 bases for V and 0 bases for J; bases not matched to a gene: 5. CDR3 length: 16 amino acids. CDR3 sequence (DNA): TGTGCCAGCAGCCCTGTAGCGGGGGTGAGCACAGATACGCAGTATTTT. It specifies CASSPVAGVSTDTQYF.

With respect to this clone: Distinct nucleotide sequences in the sample also encode this CDR3. The chain employs TRBV5-1 and TRBJ2-1; D is tentatively TRBD1 or TRBD2 (5 bases each). The CDR3 runs 13 residues. Germline V gene data show CDR1 as SGHRS and CDR2 as YFSETQ. Trimming cost V 0 bases and J 4 bases, with 5 bases left between them. CDR3 coding DNA: TGCGCCAGCAGCTTGGGGGGGTACAATGAGCAGTTCTTC. The encoded protein is CASSLGGYNEQFF.

The V and J genes are TRBV7-3 and TRBJ2-7; TRBD2 might be the D (6 bases). The CDR3 consists of 12 residues. The V gene's germline CDR1 is SGHTA and CDR2 FQGTGA. V lost 0 bases and J lost 6, with 6 bases in between. The CDR3 DNA is TGTGCCAGCAGCTTAACGGGGGGCGAGCAGTACTTC. Its translation is CASSLTGGEQYF.

The rearrangement joins TRBV7-9 to TRBJ1-1, with D perhaps TRBD1 (6 bases). The length of the CDR3 is 12 residues. Deletions cut 5 bases from V and 11 bases from J, with 15 bases between. Germline CDR1 reads SEHNR; CDR2 reads FQNEAQ (reference sequence). For the CDR3, the DNA is TGTGCCAGCAGCCTAGTTGGGGGCGACGCTTTCTTT. This gives the protein CASSLVGGDAFF.

The chain recombines TRBV7-9 with TRBJ1-2; 8 positions match TRBD1. The germline gives CDR1 SEHNR, CDR2 FQNEAQ (reference sequence). V was pared by 3 bases and J by 0 bases, with 3 bases of the junction left unmatched. The CDR3 is 15 residues long. Here the CDR3 DNA reads TGTGCCAGCAGCTTCGGACAGGGACCTAACTATGGCTACACCTTC. Translation: CASSFGQGPNYGYTF.

DNA for the CDR3: TGTGCCAGCAGCGCCCCCCCCCAGGGATCTGGAAACACCATATATTTT. Translating gives CASSAPPQGSGNTIYF. The chain joins TRBV9 to TRBJ1-3, with D possibly TRBD1 on 5 matching bases. This CDR3 contains 16 residues. Germline V gene sequence: CDR1 SGDLS, CDR2 YYNGEE. V was pared by 3 bases and J by 1 base, with 14 bases between.

The chain employs TRBV10-3 and TRBJ1-5; possible D gene TRBD1, 5 bases. V was trimmed by 11 bases and J by 12 bases, leaving 20 bases between them. From germline, CDR1 is ENHRY and CDR2 SYGVKD. The CDR3 is 12 residues long. The CDR3 DNA sequence: TGTGCCTCCGGACACCCCAACGAAGGCCAGCATTTT. Translation gives CASGHPNEGQHF.

CDR3 protein: CASSLHLQANQETQYF. In DNA form, the CDR3 reads TGTGCCAGCAGCTTACACCTGCAGGCAAACCAAGAGACCCAGTACTTC. V usage is TRBV11-2 and J usage is TRBJ2-5, with D unclear. V was trimmed by 2 bases and J by 0 bases, leaving 13 bases between them. Germline V CDR1 and CDR2: SGHAT, FQNNGV. The CDR3 sequence is 16 residues long.

V is TRBV28 and J is TRBJ2-3; 12 bases match TRBD2. From germline, CDR1 is MDHEN and CDR2 SYDVKM. Trimming removed 6 bases from V and 5 bases from J; junction bases left unmatched: 3. The length of the CDR3 is 14 residues. The CDR3 bases are TGTGCCAGCAGGACTAGCGGGGGTGGAGATACGCAGTATTTT. Amino acid sequence: CASRTSGGGDTQYF.

The chain carries TRBV18 and TRBJ1-1; TRBD1 matches 9 bases. This CDR3 comprises 16 residues. V was clipped by 6 bases and J by 4 bases; unmatched bases: 12. In germline, CDR1 is KGHSH, CDR2 LQKENI. CDR3 bases: TGTGCCAGCTCGCAGGGACAGGGTGGAGTAGGCACTGAAGCTTTCTTT. Amino acids: CASSQGQGGVGTEAFF.

The gene calls are TRBV10-1 and TRBJ2-2; D might be TRBD2 (6 bases). The CDR3 contains 15 residues. The germline V gene encodes CDR1 WNHNN and CDR2 SYGVQD (reference sequence). V lost 2 bases, J lost 4 bases, and 11 bases lay in between. The CDR3 sequence: CASSEIRGGTGELFF. CDR3 bases: TGCGCCAGCAGTGAGATCCGGGGAGGCACCGGGGAGCTGTTTTTT.

The chain carries TRBV30 and TRBJ1-1, with a weak D call TRBD1 (5 bases). Trimming took off 0 bases at V and 10 bases at J, with 18 bases between the two ends. The length of the CDR3 is 14 residues. Germline values: CDR1 GTSNPN, CDR2 SVGIG (reference sequence). CDR3 sequence: CAWSVGGTVGIAFF. CDR3 DNA sequence: TGTGCCTGGAGTGTTGGGGGGACGGTCGGGATAGCTTTCTTT. The full variable domain, completed using reference TRBV30 and TRBJ1-1, is SQTIHQWPATLVQPVGSPLSLECTVEGTSNPNLYWYRQAAGRGLQLLFYSVGIGQISSEVPQNLSASRPQDRQFILSSKKLLLSDSGFYLCAWSVGGTVGIAFFGQGTRLTVV.

The V and J genes are TRBV6-1 and TRBJ1-3, with D hard to call. This CDR3 is built from 13 residues. Deletions cut 3 bases from V and 0 bases from J, with 3 bases between. Germline values: CDR1 MNHNS, CDR2 SASEGT. The CDR3 DNA reads TGTGCCAGCAGTGACAGCTCTGGAAACACCATATATTTT. Translated, it gives CASSDSSGNTIYF.

J is TRBJ1-2 and V is TRBV4-3; 8 positions agree with TRBD1. CDR3 length equals 15 residues. V shed 1 base and J 2 bases; nucleotides not matched to a gene: 3. Per germline, CDR1 LGHNA and CDR2 YSLEER. In DNA form, the CDR3 reads TGCGCCAGCAGCCAAGCCAGGACAGGGAACTATGGCTACACCTTC. Amino acids: CASSQARTGNYGYTF.

The chain carries TRBV4-3 and TRBJ1-6; TRBD1 is a possible D gene (5 bases). CDR1 is LGHNA and CDR2 is YSLEER in the germline V gene. The CDR3 spans 18 residues. Between the trimmed V and J ends, which lost 0 bases and 2 bases, there was a span of 14 bases. DNA of the CDR3: TGCGCCAGCAGCCAAGATAGGGGCAGGGTGGCCTATAATTCACCCCTCCACTTT. It translates to CASSQDRGRVAYNSPLHF.

This rearrangement joins TRBV10-2 to TRBJ1-1, with D maybe TRBD1 (5 bases). Trimming took off 4 bases at V and 11 bases at J, with 14 bases between the two ends. CDR3 length: 12 residues. In germline, CDR1 is WSHSY, CDR2 SAAADI. The CDR3 reads CASSGRVAVAFF. CDR3 nucleotide sequence: TGCGCCAGCAGTGGCAGGGTTGCGGTGGCTTTCTTT.

The genes are TRBV19 and TRBJ1-1; 9 bases line up with TRBD1. Germline values: CDR1 LNHDA, CDR2 SQIVND (reference sequence). This CDR3 contains 15 residues. Trimming at V came to 4 bases and at J to 3 bases, leaving 6 bases not matched to a gene. CDR3 region: CASSTGQGWDTEAFF. For the CDR3, the DNA is TGTGCCAGTAGTACAGGACAGGGGTGGGACACTGAAGCTTTCTTT.

V is TRBV4-1 and J is TRBJ2-3, with 7 bases that match TRBD2. The CDR3 is 16 residues long. Germline CDR1 reads MGHRA; CDR2 reads YSYEKL. The V and J ends lost 1 base and 6 bases, in that order; junction bases with no gene match: 10. The CDR3, as DNA: TGCGCCAGCAGCCAAGCGAGCGGGGAAAGGGATGATACGCAGTATTTT. It encodes CASSQASGERDDTQYF.

The chain carries TRBV25-1 and TRBJ1-5, with D possibly matching TRBD1 (6 bases). V lost 8 bases and J 6 bases, leaving 14 bases between the germline ends. The length of the CDR3 is 13 residues. Germline V gene lookup returns CDR1 MGHDK and CDR2 SYGVNS. The CDR3 region is CASGGVGGQPQHF. In DNA, the CDR3 is TGTGCCAGCGGGGGGGTAGGGGGTCAGCCCCAGCATTTT.

The chain joins TRBV19 to TRBJ2-2, with TRBD2 identical over 7 bases. Germline V CDR1 and CDR2: LNHDA, SQIVND (reference sequence). This CDR3 is 16 amino acids long. The ends lost 2 bases at V and 6 bases at J; junction bases unmatched: 9. The CDR3 sequence: CASSIKPAGVPGELFF. The CDR3 DNA reads TGTGCCAGTAGTATAAAACCGGCGGGGGTCCCCGGGGAGCTGTTTTTT.

This clone was recorded a few times. The chain carries TRBV4-3 and TRBJ1-1, with D possibly TRBD1 on 5 matching bases. CDR1 and CDR2 from the germline V gene are LGHNA and YSLEER. Trimming shortened V by 4 bases and J by 6 bases, and 24 bases separated the two germline ends. This CDR3 spans 17 amino acids. The CDR3 coding sequence is TGCGCCAGCAGCCCATTCGGCCGGGGGGGGTTTGCTGCTGAAGCTTTCTTT. It translates to CASSPFGRGGFAAEAFF.